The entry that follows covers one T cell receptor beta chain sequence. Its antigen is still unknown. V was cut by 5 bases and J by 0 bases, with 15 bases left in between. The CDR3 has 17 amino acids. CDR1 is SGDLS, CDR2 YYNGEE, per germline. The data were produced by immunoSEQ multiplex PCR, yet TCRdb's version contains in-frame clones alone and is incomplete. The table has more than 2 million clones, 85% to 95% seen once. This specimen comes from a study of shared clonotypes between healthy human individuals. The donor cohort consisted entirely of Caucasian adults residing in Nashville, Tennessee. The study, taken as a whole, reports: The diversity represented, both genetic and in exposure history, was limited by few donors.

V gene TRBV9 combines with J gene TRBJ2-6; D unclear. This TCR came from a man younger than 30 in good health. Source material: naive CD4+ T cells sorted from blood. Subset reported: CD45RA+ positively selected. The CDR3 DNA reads TGTGCCAGCAGGTTGTGGAAGGTGAGCTCTGGGGCCAACGTCCTGACTTTC. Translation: CASRLWKVSSGANVLTF.